This T cell receptor beta chain was profiled in a study of metastatic and nonmetastatic thyroid tumors. The overall study: Comparative analysis of repertoires was undertaken across blood and tumor or nodule tissue obtained from malignant and benign thyroid patients. Study-level results: For both blood and tumor, malignant thyroid tumors reportedly showed significantly higher TCR beta diversity than benign nodules did.

Note on this clone: Antigen specificity is unknown.

No treatment of any kind had been given to any patient before thyroid surgery. In the study's own analysis: Using the CDR3 differences seen across clinicopathological groups, the authors built a distant-metastasis classifier for papillary thyroid cancer, which was meant to discriminate distant-metastatic patients. Using MiXCR, TCRdb reanalyzed the PCR reads. TCRdb, not the authors, supplied the V and J calls. The sample lists roughly 81,000 clones; around 9.2% were seen once. This receptor was obtained from a female donor with papillary thyroid cancer or a benign thyroid nodule (not recorded which). Some clones in this sample may be carry-over from other donors' samples. Sequences were obtained from blood.

The CDR3 DNA follows: TGCGCCAGCAGTCAGGACTGGAACACTGAAGCTTTCTTT. Protein sequence: CASSQDWNTEAFF. This chain links TRBV5-1 with TRBJ1-1, with D unresolved. V was shortened by 5 bases and J by 1 base, with 9 bases between the two germline ends. The germline gives CDR1 SGHRS, CDR2 YFSETQ. This CDR3 has 13 residues.